This TCR beta chain was sequenced during a study of PD-1 blockade in mismatch repair-deficient tumors. At the level of the study: Enrolled about 2013-2016, patients had progressing, pretreated mismatch repair-deficient cancers of 12 types. Whole-study findings and limits: After pembrolizumab, tumor-resident clones rose rapidly, then generally contracted before radiologic responses.

Details on this clone: Antigen: not known.

The V end lost 4 bases, the J end lost 3 bases, and 15 bases lay between the germline ends. CDR3 length: 15 amino acids. Germline V gene data show CDR1 as SEHNR and CDR2 as FQNEAQ (reference sequence). PCR or immunohistochemistry showed mismatch repair deficiency in every enrolled patient. TCRs were sequenced from a few patients responding to pembrolizumab. Measured with immunoSEQ multiplex PCR; TCRdb has only the in-frame clones, and not every one. This sample has 38,000 or so clones, with approximately 85% found just once. This chain uses TRBV7-9 with TRBJ1-1; a weak D match, TRBD1 (5 bases). This sequence was found in an adult with mismatch repair-deficient cancer. The sample here was peripheral blood, taken 75 to 85 weeks after starting pembrolizumab. CDR3 nucleotides: TGTGCCAGCAGCTCCCATTGGGGGGTTGACACTGAAGCTTTCTTT. Protein: CASSSHWGVDTEAFF.